Presented here are 17 T cell receptor beta chains from one specimen sequenced in a study of tumor-infiltrating lymphocytes in primary liver carcinoma. TCR beta cDNA was prepared out of roughly 0.5 ug total RNA by means of a constant-region primer. Construction of TCR beta libraries relied on three successive nested multiplex PCR rounds employing slightly modified ARM-PCR. The opening two PCR rounds, roughly 11 cycles each, paired TRBV1-TRBV30 forward primers with a C-beta reverse primer. Using its own MiXCR run on the multiplex PCR reads, TCRdb lists one record per CDR3 protein. The sample records over 75,000 distinct CDR3 sequences, about 73% being singletons. Unsorted bulk tissue of about 17-32 mg yielded co-extracted RNA and DNA. The sequencing sample was made of tumor-adjacent normal liver tissue. The source is a man aged 35 to 55 with primary liver carcinoma and hepatitis B virus infection.

The CDR3 spells CASSELRNRGLYEQYF. In nucleotides, the CDR3 is TGCGCCAGCAGTGAGCTACGGAACAGGGGACTATACGAGCAGTACTTC. The chain has TRBV10-2 and TRBJ2-7; D might be TRBD1 or TRBD2, each matching 7 bases. V shed 2 bases and J shed 4 bases, with 18 bases lying between them. Germline CDR1 is WSHSY and CDR2 is SAAADI. CDR3 length: 16 amino acids.

On this clonotype: This may arise from a read error, as a much more abundant clone is one base away. This chain links TRBV10-1 with TRBJ2-2; the D gene could be TRBD1 or TRBD2 (5 bases each). Germline loops: CDR1 WNHNN, CDR2 SYGVQD (reference sequence). The CDR3 loop spans 13 amino acids. CDR3 loop: CASSGGFSGELVF. In DNA, the CDR3 is TGCGCCAGCTCTGGGGGTTTCTCCGGGGAGCTGGTTTTT.

This clonotype has a single count. The CDR3 end shows no conserved phenylalanine or tryptophan, and so a read error is likely. V gene TRBV30 combines with J gene TRBJ1-1; no definite D call. Germline loops: CDR1 GTSNPN, CDR2 SVGIG (reference sequence). There are 12 residues in the CDR3. Trimming cost V 4 bases and J 7 bases, with 13 bases left between them. The CDR3 coding sequence is TGTGCCTGGAACCGCGGTACACTTGAAGCTTTCCTT. Protein product: CAWNRGTLEAFL.

Comment on this clonotype: The CDR3 does not close with the conserved phenylalanine or tryptophan, likely indicating a read error. The DNA is left out, because the CDR3 cannot be placed on it with certainty; the CDR3 is given as TCRdb lists it. The chain employs TRBV11-1 and TRBJ2-7. The germline gives CDR1 SGHAT, CDR2 FQDESV (reference sequence). The CDR3 numbers 13 amino acids, ends counted. The CDR3 sequence: CASSLRSPYEEYS.

This clonotype occurred many times. The V gene is TRBV14, the J gene TRBJ2-3; possibly TRBD2 for D (6 bases). Germline V gene sequence: CDR1 SGHDN, CDR2 FVKESK. The V end lost 4 bases, the J end lost 2 bases, and 13 bases lay between the germline ends. The CDR3 runs to 15 residues. CDR3 nucleotides: TGTGCCAGCAGCCGGCGGGGTACCTACACAGATACGCAGTATTTT. Translating gives CASSRRGTYTDTQYF.

This clonotype was seen ten or more times. This sequence may be a read error, since a much larger clone differs from it by one base. V and J are TRBV6-5 and TRBJ2-5; 7 nucleotides match TRBD1. Germline V CDR1 and CDR2: MNHEY, SVGAGI. This CDR3 region has 14 residues. The CDR3 protein is CASSSGTVQEAQYF. The CDR3 DNA sequence: TGTGCCAGCAGTTCTGGGACAGTACAAGAGGCCCAGTACTTC.

A word on this clonotype: The junction does not match germline at one end; this may be a read error. This chain uses TRBV7-9 with TRBJ2-7; D perhaps matches TRBD2 (5 bases). The CDR3 has 14 amino acids. CDR1 SEHNR and CDR2 FQNEAQ come from the germline V gene (reference sequence). CDR3 amino acids: CTSSPSGREYEQYF. CDR3 nucleotides: TGTACCAGCAGCCCTTCGGGAAGGGAGTACGAGCAGTACTTC.

A word on this clonotype: No conserved phenylalanine or tryptophan is present at the end of the CDR3, so a read error is the likely explanation. The J gene is TRBJ2-7, the V gene TRBV11-1; 9 positions match TRBD2. This CDR3 is 14 amino acids long. Looked up from germline, CDR1 is SGHAT and CDR2 is FQDESV (reference sequence). DNA of the CDR3: TGTGCCATCAGCCCTGACAGCGGGAGGTACGAGCAGTACATC. It translates to CAISPDSGRYEQYI.

This clonotype was found a few times. The rearrangement links TRBV2 to TRBJ2-1; TRBD2 agrees at 7 bases. CDR1 SNHLY and CDR2 FYNNEI come from the germline V gene. V lost 4 bases to trimming and J lost 4 bases; unmatched junction nucleotides: 7. This CDR3 has 15 residues. CDR3 in amino acids: CASSGGRGVYNEQFF. CDR3 DNA: TGTGCCAGCAGTGGAGGACGGGGGGTTTACAATGAGCAGTTCTTC.

Points on this clonotype: A read error is likely, as this CDR3 ends without the conserved phenylalanine or tryptophan. The chain recombines TRBV12-3 or TRBV12-4 with TRBJ2-5, with D possibly TRBD2 on 6 matching bases. There are 15 residues in the CDR3. CDR3 nucleotides: TGTGCCAGCAGCGTATCGGGAACTAGCCGTGAGACTCAGTACTCC. It specifies CASSVSGTSRETQYS.

This clonotype has ten or more counts. V gene TRBV7-8 combines with J gene TRBJ2-4, with D hard to call. CDR3 length equals 15 residues. Deletions cut 1 base from V and 2 bases from J, with 9 bases between. Germline V gene sequence: CDR1 SGHVS, CDR2 FQNEAQ. This CDR3 reads CASSLEVYSKNIQYF. CDR3 in DNA: TGTGCCAGCAGCTTAGAGGTATATTCCAAAAACATTCAGTACTTC. The variable domain in full, with the rest retrieved from reference TRBV7-8 and TRBJ2-4, is GAGVSQSPRYKVAKRGQDVALRCDPISGHVSLFWYQQALGQGPEFLTYFQNEAQLDKSGLPSDRFFAERPEGSVSTLKIQRTQQEDSAVYLCASSLEVYSKNIQYFGAGTRLSVL.

About this clonotype itself: At one end, the junction sequence differs from germline, possibly due to a read error. The V and J genes are TRBV13 and TRBJ2-3, with 7 bases that match TRBD2. The germline CDR1 and CDR2 sequences are PRHDT and FYEKMQ (reference sequence). This CDR3 is built from 16 residues. CDR3 residues: CANSLGTGGGPDTQYF. In DNA form, the CDR3 reads TGTGCCAACAGCTTGGGAACGGGAGGAGGGCCAGATACGCAGTATTTT.

This clonotype was picked up many times. The V and J genes are TRBV10-1 and TRBJ2-5, with 7 positions matching TRBD1. The CDR3 is 15 residues long. V shed 6 bases and J 2 bases; nucleotides not matched to a gene: 9. The V gene's germline CDR1 is WNHNN and CDR2 SYGVQD (reference sequence). CDR3 coding DNA: TGCGCCAGCAGCCCACTCACGACAGGGCAAGAGACCCAGTACTTC. This translates into CASSPLTTGQETQYF.

On this clonotype: Just one base apart from a much larger clone, this may be a read error. The DNA for the CDR3 is TGTACCAGCAGCTTCCATACCCCATGGGTATTGGAGACCCAGTACTTC. This sequence encodes CTSSFHTPWVLETQYF. The V call is TRBV7-8, the J call TRBJ2-5; D is undetermined. The CDR3 loop spans 16 amino acids. Germline CDR1 SGHVS, CDR2 FQNEAQ.

A word on this clonotype: A clone one base away is much larger, so this may be a read error. The CDR3 carries no conserved terminal phenylalanine or tryptophan, so it likely arises from a read error. This CDR3 is CASSASGTDTQYY. CDR3 in DNA: TGTGCCAGCAGCGCCTCGGGCACAGATACGCAGTATTAT. This chain joins TRBV5-6 and TRBJ2-3; D gene unclear. The CDR3 is 13 amino acids. From germline, CDR1 is SGHDT and CDR2 YYEEEE. With 4 bases removed from V and 1 base from J, the gap between germline ends came to 7 bases.

V and J are TRBV11-2 and TRBJ2-7; D unclear. Trimming pared 1 base from V and 4 bases from J, leaving 14 bases between. The CDR3 runs 15 residues. The germline CDR1 and CDR2 sequences are SGHAT and FQNNGV. Here the CDR3 reads CASSLARDAIYEQYF. Written as DNA, the CDR3 is TGTGCCAGCAGCTTAGCGCGAGACGCAATTTACGAGCAGTACTTC.

This clonotype was recorded once. A read error is likely, as this CDR3 ends without the conserved phenylalanine or tryptophan. No DNA is shown, since the ends of the CDR3 on it are uncertain; the CDR3 is the one TCRdb lists. V usage is TRBV12-3 or TRBV12-4 and J usage is TRBJ2-5; TRBD2, the table's D call, lacks a check against the DNA. The CDR3 is 11 residues long, ends included. This CDR3 is CASSSGTSAFP.